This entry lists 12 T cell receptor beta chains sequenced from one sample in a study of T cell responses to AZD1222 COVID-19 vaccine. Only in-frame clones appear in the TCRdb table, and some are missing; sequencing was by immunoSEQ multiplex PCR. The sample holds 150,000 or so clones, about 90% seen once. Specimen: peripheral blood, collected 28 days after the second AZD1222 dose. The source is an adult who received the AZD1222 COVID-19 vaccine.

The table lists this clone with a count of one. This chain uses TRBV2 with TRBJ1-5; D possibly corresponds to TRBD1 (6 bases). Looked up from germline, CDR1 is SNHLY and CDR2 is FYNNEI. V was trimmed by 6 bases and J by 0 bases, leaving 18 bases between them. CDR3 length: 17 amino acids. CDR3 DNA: TGTGCCAGCAGGACAGGACAGCCGTGGGGTAGCAATCAGCCCCAGCATTTT. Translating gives CASRTGQPWGSNQPQHF.

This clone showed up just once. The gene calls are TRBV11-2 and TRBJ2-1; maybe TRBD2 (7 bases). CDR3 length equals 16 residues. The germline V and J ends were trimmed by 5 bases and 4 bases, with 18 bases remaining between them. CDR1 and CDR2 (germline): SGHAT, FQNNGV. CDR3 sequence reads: CASSAQGGGLYNEQFF. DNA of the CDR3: TGTGCCAGCAGCGCTCAAGGGGGGGGACTGTACAATGAGCAGTTCTTC.

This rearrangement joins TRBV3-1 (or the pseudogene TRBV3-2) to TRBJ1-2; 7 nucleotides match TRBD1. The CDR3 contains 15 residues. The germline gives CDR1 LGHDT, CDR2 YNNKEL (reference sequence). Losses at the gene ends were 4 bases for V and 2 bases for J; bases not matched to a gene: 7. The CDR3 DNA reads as TGTGCCAGCAGCCGGGGGACAGCCGAAAACTATGGCTACACCTTC. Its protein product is CASSRGTAENYGYTF.

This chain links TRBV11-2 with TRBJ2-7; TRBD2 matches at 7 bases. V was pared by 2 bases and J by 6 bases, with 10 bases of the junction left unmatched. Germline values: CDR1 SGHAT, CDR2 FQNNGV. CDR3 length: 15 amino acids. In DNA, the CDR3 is TGTGCCAGCAGCTTAAGAAGCGGGGAAAGGGGCGAGCAGTACTTC. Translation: CASSLRSGERGEQYF.

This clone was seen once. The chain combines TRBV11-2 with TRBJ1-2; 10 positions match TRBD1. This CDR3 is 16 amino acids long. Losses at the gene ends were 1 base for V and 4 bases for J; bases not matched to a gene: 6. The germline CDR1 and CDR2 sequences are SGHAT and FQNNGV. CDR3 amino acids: CASSLARGQGFYGYTF. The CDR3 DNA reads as TGTGCCAGCAGCTTAGCCCGGGGACAGGGGTTCTATGGCTACACCTTC.

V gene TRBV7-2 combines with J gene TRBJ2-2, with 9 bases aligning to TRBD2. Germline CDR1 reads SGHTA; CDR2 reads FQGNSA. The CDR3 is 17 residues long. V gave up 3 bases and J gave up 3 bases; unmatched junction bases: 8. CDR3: CASSFFSGGLYTGELFF. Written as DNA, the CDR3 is TGTGCCAGCAGCTTTTTTAGCGGGGGCCTGTACACCGGGGAGCTGTTTTTT.

The CDR3 reads CASSQGPVLNYGYTF. In DNA form, the CDR3 reads TGTGCCAGCAGCCAAGGTCCGGTGCTAAACTATGGCTACACCTTC. The J gene is TRBJ1-2, the V gene TRBV3-1 (or the pseudogene TRBV3-2); D unresolved. V lost 1 base and J 2 bases, leaving 11 bases between the germline ends. The CDR3 runs to 15 residues. CDR1 is LGHDT and CDR2 is YNNKEL in the germline V gene (reference sequence).

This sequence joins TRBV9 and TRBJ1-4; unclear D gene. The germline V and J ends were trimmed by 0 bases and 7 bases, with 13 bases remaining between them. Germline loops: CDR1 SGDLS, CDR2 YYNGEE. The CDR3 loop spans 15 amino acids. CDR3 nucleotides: TGTGCCAGCAGCGTAGACCTGGGAGGTAGTGAAAAACTGTTTTTT. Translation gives CASSVDLGGSEKLFF.

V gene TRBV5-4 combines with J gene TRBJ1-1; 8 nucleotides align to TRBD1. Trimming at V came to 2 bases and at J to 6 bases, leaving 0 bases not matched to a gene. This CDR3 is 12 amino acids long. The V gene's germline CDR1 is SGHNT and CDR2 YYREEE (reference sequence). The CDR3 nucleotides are TGTGCCAGCAGCTTACAGGGGGCTGAAGCTTTCTTT. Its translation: CASSLQGAEAFF.

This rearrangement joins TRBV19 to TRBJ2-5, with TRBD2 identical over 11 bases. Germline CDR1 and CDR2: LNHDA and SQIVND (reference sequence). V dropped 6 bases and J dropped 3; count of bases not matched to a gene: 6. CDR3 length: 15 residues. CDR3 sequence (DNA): TGTGCCAGTAGAGTAGCGGGAGGGGCAGAAGAGACCCAGTACTTC. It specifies CASRVAGGAEETQYF. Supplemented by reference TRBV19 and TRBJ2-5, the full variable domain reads DGGITQSPKYLFRKEGQNVTLSCEQNLNHDAMYWYRQDPGQGLRLIYYSQIVNDFQKGDIAEGYSVSREKKESFPLTVTSAQKNPTAFYLCASRVAGGAEETQYFGPGTRLLVL.

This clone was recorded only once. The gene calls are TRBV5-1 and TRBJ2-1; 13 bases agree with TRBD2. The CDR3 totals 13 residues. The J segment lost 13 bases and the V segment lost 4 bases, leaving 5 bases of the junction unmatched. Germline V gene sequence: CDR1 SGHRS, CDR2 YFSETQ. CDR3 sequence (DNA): TGCGCCAGCAGCCCGGGACTAGCGGGAACCCAGTTCTTC. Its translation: CASSPGLAGTQFF.

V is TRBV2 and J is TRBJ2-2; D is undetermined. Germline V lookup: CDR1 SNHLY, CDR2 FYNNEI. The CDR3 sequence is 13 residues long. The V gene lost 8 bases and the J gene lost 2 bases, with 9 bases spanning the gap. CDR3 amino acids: CASAGSNTGELFF. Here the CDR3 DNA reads TGTGCCAGCGCTGGATCTAACACCGGGGAGCTGTTTTTT.